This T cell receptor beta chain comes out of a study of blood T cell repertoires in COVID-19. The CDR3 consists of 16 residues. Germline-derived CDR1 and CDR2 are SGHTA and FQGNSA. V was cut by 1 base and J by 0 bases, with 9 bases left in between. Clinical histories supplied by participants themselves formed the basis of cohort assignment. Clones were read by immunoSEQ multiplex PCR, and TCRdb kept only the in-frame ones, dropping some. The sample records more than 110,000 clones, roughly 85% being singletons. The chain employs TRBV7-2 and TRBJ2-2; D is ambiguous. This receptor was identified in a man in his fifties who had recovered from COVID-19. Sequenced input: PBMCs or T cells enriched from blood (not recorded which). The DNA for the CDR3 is TGTGCCAGCAGCTTAGTGGTCACAACGAACACCGGGGAGCTGTTTTTT. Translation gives CASSLVVTTNTGELFF.